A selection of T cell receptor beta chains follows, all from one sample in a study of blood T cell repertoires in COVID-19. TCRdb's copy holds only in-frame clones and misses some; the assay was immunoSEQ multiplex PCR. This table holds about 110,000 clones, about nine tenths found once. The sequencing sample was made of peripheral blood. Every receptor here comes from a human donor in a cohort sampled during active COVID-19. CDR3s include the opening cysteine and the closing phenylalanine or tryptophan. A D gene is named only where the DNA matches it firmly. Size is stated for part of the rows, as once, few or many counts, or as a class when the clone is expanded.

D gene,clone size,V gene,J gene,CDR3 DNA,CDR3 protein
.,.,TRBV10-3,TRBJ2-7,TGTGCCATCAGTGAGTCGACTCCGGTAGCGAATCCCTACGAGCAGTACTTC,CAISESTPVANPYEQYF
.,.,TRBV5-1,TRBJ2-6,TGCGCCAGCAGCTTGGTCTTCGACAGCTCTGGGGCCAACGTCCTGACTTTC,CASSLVFDSSGANVLTF
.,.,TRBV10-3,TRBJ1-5,TGTGCCATCAGTGAAATGGGATCCGGGGGCAATCAGCCCCAGCATTTT,CAISEMGSGGNQPQHF
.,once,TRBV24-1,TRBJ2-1,TGTGCCACCAGTGATACTACCACGAACCCTCTCAATGAGCAGTTCTTC,CATSDTTTNPLNEQFF
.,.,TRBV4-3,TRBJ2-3,TGCGCCAGTCGGAAGGCGGGAACAGATACGCAGTATTTT,CASRKAGTDTQYF
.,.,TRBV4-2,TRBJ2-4,TGTGCCAGCAGCCAAGTTTCCCCTAGCAAAAACATTCAGTACTTC,CASSQVSPSKNIQYF
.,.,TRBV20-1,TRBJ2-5,TGCAGCCCAATCTCACAGAAGACCCAGTACTTC,CSPISQKTQYF
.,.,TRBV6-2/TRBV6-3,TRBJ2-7,TGTGCCAGCAGTTACTTACAGGGCTACGAGCAGTACTTC,CASSYLQGYEQYF
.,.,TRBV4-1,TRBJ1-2,TGCGCCAGCAGCCAAGATCAGCCAGGCTTTAGCTACACCTTC,CASSQDQPGFSYTF
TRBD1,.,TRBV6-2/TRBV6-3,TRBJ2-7,TGTGCCAGCAGCCGGACAGGGGCTAGGGGCGAGCAGTACTTC,CASSRTGARGEQYF
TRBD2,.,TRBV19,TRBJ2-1,TGTGCCAGTAGTATTGGCGGGAGGGCCGACAATGAGCAGTTCTTC,CASSIGGRADNEQFF
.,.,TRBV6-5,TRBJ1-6,TGTGCCACCGCCGGACAGAATTCACCCCTCCACTTT,CATAGQNSPLHF
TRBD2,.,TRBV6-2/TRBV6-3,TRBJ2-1,TGTGCCAGCAGCCTAGCGGGGGGGCCCAATGAGCAGTTCTTC,CASSLAGGPNEQFF
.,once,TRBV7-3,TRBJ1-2,TGTGCCAGCAGCTCCACTATAGGTCTTGGCTACACCTTC,CASSSTIGLGYTF
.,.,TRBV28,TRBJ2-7,TGTGCCAGCACCCCGGAGGGGTATTCCTACGAGCAGTACTTC,CASTPEGYSYEQYF
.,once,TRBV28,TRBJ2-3,TGTGCCAGCAGTTTGAACAGGCGGACAGCCCACATTGATACGCAGTATTTT,CASSLNRRTAHIDTQYF
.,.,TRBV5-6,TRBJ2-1,TGTGCCAGCAGCTTGGCCACACAGGGAGAGCAGTTCTTC,CASSLATQGEQFF
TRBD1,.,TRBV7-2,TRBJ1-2,TGTGCCAGCAGCTCGCGGGGACAGGGCTACTATGGCTACACCTTC,CASSSRGQGYYGYTF
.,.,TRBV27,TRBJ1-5,TGTGCCAGCAGTCCCCTACGCAATCAGCCCCAGCATTTT,CASSPLRNQPQHF
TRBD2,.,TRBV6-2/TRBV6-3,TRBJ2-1,TGTGCCAGCAGTTACCCACGGACTAGCGGGAGGGATTCCTACAATGAGCAGTTCTTC,CASSYPRTSGRDSYNEQFF
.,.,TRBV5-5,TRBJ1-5,TGTGCCAGCAGCTTCGGGAACCAAGATCAGCCCCAGCATTTT,CASSFGNQDQPQHF
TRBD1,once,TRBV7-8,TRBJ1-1,TGTGCCAGCAGCTTAGCTTCCGTTCTCAACAGGGGCGGGAACACTGAAGCTTTCTTT,CASSLASVLNRGGNTEAFF
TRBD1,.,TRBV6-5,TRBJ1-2,TGTGCCAGCAGCATCGACAGGGGACGTGGCTACACCTTC,CASSIDRGRGYTF
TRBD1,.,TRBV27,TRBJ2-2,TGTGCCAGCAGCCGAGGACAGGGTCTCGGGGAGCTGTTTTTT,CASSRGQGLGELFF
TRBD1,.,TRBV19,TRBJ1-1,TGTGCCAGTAGTACCCAGGGGGCAGGGGCTTTCTTT,CASSTQGAGAFF
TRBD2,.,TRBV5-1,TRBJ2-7,TGCGCCAGCAGCCCTAGCGGCCTGAGCTCCTACGAGCAGTACTTC,CASSPSGLSSYEQYF
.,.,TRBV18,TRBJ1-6,TGTGCCAGCTCACCCGTACTTGAGTCACCCCTCCACTTT,CASSPVLESPLHF
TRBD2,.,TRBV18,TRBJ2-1,TGTGCCAGCTCATCGACCGGGACTAGCGGGAGCAATGAGCAGTTCTTC,CASSSTGTSGSNEQFF
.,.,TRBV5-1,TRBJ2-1,TGCGCCAGCAGCGCGCCTGCGGGTCCCGAGGAGCAGTTCTTC,CASSAPAGPEEQFF
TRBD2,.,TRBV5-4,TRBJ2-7,TGTGCCAGCAGCGGGGGGACTAGCGGATACGAGCAGTACTTC,CASSGGTSGYEQYF
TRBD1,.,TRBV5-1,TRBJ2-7,TGCGCCAGCAGCTTGGGACAGGGCGTCTACGAGCAGTACTTC,CASSLGQGVYEQYF
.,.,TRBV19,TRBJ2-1,TGTGCCAGTAGTAACGAGAATGAGCAGTTCTTC,CASSNENEQFF
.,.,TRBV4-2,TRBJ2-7,TGTGCCAGCAGCCAAGTTACAGGAAAAACCTACGAGCAGTACTTC,CASSQVTGKTYEQYF
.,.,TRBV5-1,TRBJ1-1,TGCGCCAGCAGCTTTACAGTGAACACTGAAGCTTTCTTT,CASSFTVNTEAFF
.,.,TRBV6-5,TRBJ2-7,TGTGCCAGCAGTCCAAGCCGGGTAAGCCGCTACGAGCAGTACTTC,CASSPSRVSRYEQYF
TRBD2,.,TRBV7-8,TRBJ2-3,TGTGCCAGCAGCCACCGACTAGCGCCTAGCACAGATACGCAGTATTTT,CASSHRLAPSTDTQYF
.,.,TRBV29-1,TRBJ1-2,TGCAGCGTTGAAGATCTCGGGAGAAACTATGGCTACACCTTC,CSVEDLGRNYGYTF
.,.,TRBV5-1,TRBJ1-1,TGCGCCAGCAGCCCGGGACCAGGGGAGACTGAAGCTTTCTTT,CASSPGPGETEAFF
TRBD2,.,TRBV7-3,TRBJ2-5,TGTGCCAGCAGCCAGGGACTAGCTGAAGAGACCCAGTACTTC,CASSQGLAEETQYF
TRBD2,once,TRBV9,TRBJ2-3,TGTGCCAGCAGCGTACAGGCTAGCGGAACAGATACGCAGTATTTT,CASSVQASGTDTQYF
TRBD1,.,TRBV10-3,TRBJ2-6,TGTGCCATCAGTGACCTAGGGACAGGGAGAGGGGGGGCCAACGTCCTGACTTTC,CAISDLGTGRGGANVLTF
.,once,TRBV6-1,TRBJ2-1,TGTGCCAGCAGTGAAGTAGGGGGGGTGATTGAGCAGTTCTTC,CASSEVGGVIEQFF
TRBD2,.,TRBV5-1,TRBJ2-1,TGCGCCAGCAGCTTGAAAGCGGGGGCCTACAATGAGCAGTTCTTC,CASSLKAGAYNEQFF
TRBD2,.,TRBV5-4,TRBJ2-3,TGTGCCAGCAGCTTGGCAGGGACTAGGTTCCGAGATACGCAGTATTTT,CASSLAGTRFRDTQYF
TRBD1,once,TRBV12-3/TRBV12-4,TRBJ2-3,TGTGCCAGCACCCTTTACCCCGGGACAGGGTCCCATTTT,CASTLYPGTGSHF
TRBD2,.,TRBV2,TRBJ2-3,TGTGCCAGCAGTCGATGGACTAGCGGGTCAGGCACAGATACGCAGTATTTT,CASSRWTSGSGTDTQYF
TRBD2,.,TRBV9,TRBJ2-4,TGTGCCAGCAGCCGGGGGGGTTTCCCAAACATTCAGTACTTC,CASSRGGFPNIQYF
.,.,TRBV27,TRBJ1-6,TGTGCCAGCAGTTTTACGCGGCAGGGTAATTCACCCCTCCACTTT,CASSFTRQGNSPLHF
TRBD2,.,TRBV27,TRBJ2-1,TGTGCCAGCAGTACACCCGGGACTAGTGCCAGCTCCTACAATGAGCAGTTCTTC,CASSTPGTSASSYNEQFF
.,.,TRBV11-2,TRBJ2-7,TGTGCCAGCAGCTTAGGTGGCCCAGGGATACCCTACGAGCAGTACTTC,CASSLGGPGIPYEQYF
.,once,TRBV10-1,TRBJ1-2,TGCGCCAGCTCCGGGGTTTACTATGGCTACACCTTC,CASSGVYYGYTF
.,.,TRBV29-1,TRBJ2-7,TGCAGCGTTGTATATTCCTACGAGCAGTACTTC,CSVVYSYEQYF
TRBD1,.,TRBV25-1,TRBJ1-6,TGTGCCAGCAGGGGGACAGACACAACCTGGAATAATTCACCCCTCCACTTT,CASRGTDTTWNNSPLHF
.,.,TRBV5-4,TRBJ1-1,TGTGCCAGCAGCCCCCTCATCGGGGTCACTGAAGCTTTCTTT,CASSPLIGVTEAFF
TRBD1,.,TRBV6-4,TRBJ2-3,TGTGCCAGCAGCAGAAACTCTGCTCTGGGGACAGTAGATACGCAGTATTTT,CASSRNSALGTVDTQYF